These 11 T cell receptor beta chains were all obtained from the same sample, sequenced in a study of blood T cell repertoires in COVID-19. Sequencing used immunoSEQ multiplex PCR; TCRdb keeps in-frame clones, though not all of them. This table holds fewer than 350,000 clones, 88% found once. Material: peripheral blood. These receptors were taken from a man aged 18-30 years with active or convalescent COVID-19.

The V gene is TRBV11-2, the J gene TRBJ1-6, with D unclear. Trimming took 6 bases from V and 10 from J, leaving 7 bases between them. The CDR3 runs to 11 residues. CDR1 is SGHAT and CDR2 is FQNNGV in the germline V gene. In DNA, the CDR3 is TGTGCCAGCAGATTAAGCTCACCCCTCCACTTT. Protein: CASRLSSPLHF.

This sequence joins TRBV7-9 and TRBJ2-1; 9 nucleotides align to TRBD1. Germline assignment: CDR1 SEHNR and CDR2 FQNEAQ (reference sequence). The V and J ends lost 1 base and 11 bases, in that order; junction bases with no gene match: 6. This CDR3 spans 14 amino acids. This chain's CDR3 is CASSLGGTGSKQFF. The CDR3 DNA is TGTGCCAGCAGCTTAGGGGGGACAGGGTCTAAGCAGTTCTTC.

This rearrangement joins TRBV25-1 to TRBJ1-1; D gene ambiguous. The CDR3 sequence is 14 residues long. The germline gives CDR1 MGHDK, CDR2 SYGVNS. V lost 1 base and J lost 1, with 7 bases in between. The chain's CDR3 is CASSEWAENTEAFF. CDR3 bases: TGTGCCAGCAGTGAATGGGCCGAGAACACTGAAGCTTTCTTT.

The rearrangement joins TRBV5-6 to TRBJ1-5; 9 bases fit TRBD1. Germline CDR1 reads SGHDT; CDR2 reads YYEEEE. The CDR3 loop spans 15 amino acids. V lost 5 bases to trimming and J lost 6 bases; unmatched junction nucleotides: 9. The CDR3 bases are TGTGCCAGCAGTTTCGGGACAGGGCAGGCTCAGCCCCAGCATTTT. It encodes CASSFGTGQAQPQHF.

In its sample, this clone was seen once. The V gene is TRBV21-1, the J gene TRBJ1-6; the listed D gene, TRBD1, was not tested against the DNA. TRBV21-1 is termed a pseudogene. CDR3 length: 19 residues. CDR3 sequence: CASSKRRDRGPKYNSPLHF. Here the CDR3 DNA reads TGTGCCAGCAGCAAGAGGCGGGACAGGGGGCCAAAATATAATTCACCCCTCCACTTT.

This clone was picked up one time. This chain links TRBV11-3 with TRBJ2-6, with TRBD1 identical over 10 bases. The germline gives CDR1 SGHNT, CDR2 YENEEA. The CDR3 spans 18 residues. The V segment lost 1 base and the J segment 1 base; nucleotides outside the gene matches: 4. CDR3 bases: TGTGCCAGCAGCTTAGGACAGGGGGCGGGTTCTGGGGCCAACGTCCTGACTTTC. Amino acid sequence: CASSLGQGAGSGANVLTF.

The count of this clone is one. The rearrangement links TRBV5-8 to TRBJ2-2; D not certain. Germline V gene lookup returns CDR1 SGHTS and CDR2 YDEGEE. The CDR3 spans 17 residues. V was shortened by 0 bases and J by 6 bases, with 18 bases between the two germline ends. CDR3 residues: CASSLVSVWRPAGELFF. As DNA, the CDR3 is TGTGCCAGCAGCTTGGTCTCGGTGTGGCGGCCGGCCGGGGAGCTGTTTTTT.

This chain uses TRBV5-8 with TRBJ2-1; the match to TRBD1 covers 9 bases. V shed 4 bases and J 0 bases; nucleotides not matched to a gene: 8. This CDR3 comprises 17 residues. Germline V gene data show CDR1 as SGHTS and CDR2 as YDEGEE. CDR3 in amino acids: CASSGTGTPHSYNEQFF. DNA of the CDR3: TGTGCCAGCAGCGGGACAGGGACACCCCACTCCTACAATGAGCAGTTCTTC.

The gene calls are TRBV2 and TRBJ2-3; perhaps TRBD2 as D (6 bases). Germline V gene lookup returns CDR1 SNHLY and CDR2 FYNNEI. The CDR3 spans 15 residues. Trimming took 4 bases from V and 1 from J, leaving 12 bases between them. For the CDR3, the DNA is TGTGCCAGCAGTGTAGCTAGCGCGGGCACAGATACGCAGTATTTT. Amino acid sequence: CASSVASAGTDTQYF. The variable domain in full, completed from reference TRBV2 and TRBJ2-3, reads EPEVTQTPSHQVTQMGQEVILRCVPISNHLYFYWYRQILGQKVEFLVSFYNNEISEKSEIFDDQFSVERPDGSNFTLKIRSTKLEDSAMYFCASSVASAGTDTQYFGPGTRLTVL.

In this sample, this clone turned up a few times. The J gene is TRBJ2-1, the V gene TRBV11-1; 8 nucleotides line up with TRBD2. The CDR3 has 14 residues. V lost 1 base and J lost 6; bases outside the gene matches: 2. Germline CDR1 SGHAT, CDR2 FQDESV (reference sequence). The CDR3 sequence is CASSLGGTSNEQFF. The CDR3 nucleotides are TGTGCCAGCAGCTTAGGGGGGACTAGCAATGAGCAGTTCTTC.

CDR3 amino acids: CASGFDTKFRELYNEQFF. CDR3 nucleotides: TGTGCTAGTGGTTTCGATACCAAATTCAGGGAATTATACAATGAGCAGTTCTTC. The chain carries TRBV12-5 and TRBJ2-1, with D tentatively TRBD1 (5 bases). Trimming shortened V by 3 bases and J by 4 bases, and 22 bases separated the two germline ends. CDR3 length: 18 amino acids. The germline CDR1 and CDR2 sequences are LGHNT and FRNRAP. Looking up the rest from reference TRBV12-5 and TRBJ2-1 gives the full variable domain: DARVTQTPRHKVTEMGQEVTMRCQPILGHNTVFWYRQTMMQGLELLAYFRNRAPLDDSGMPKDRFSAEMPDATLATLKIQPSEPRDSAVYFCASGFDTKFRELYNEQFFGPGTRLTVL.